The 4 T cell receptor beta chains in this list originate from one sample, sequenced in a study of beta chain features in type 1 diabetes. Sequencing targeted expressed TCRB transcripts, as all isolated RNA had been reverse transcribed. Using immunoSEQ multiplex PCR, the repertoire was profiled, and TCRdb retains in-frame clones only, with some absent. The table has roughly 450,000 clones, more than 11% seen once; the top ten hold about 0.034%. Source material: naive CD4+ T cells from blood. The receptors derive from a man aged 25-40 years in good health.

This clone was seen a few times. In the same sample, other DNA sequences code for this CDR3. V is TRBV27 and J is TRBJ2-7; tentatively, D is TRBD1 (5 bases). Germline CDR1 and CDR2: MNHEY and SMNVEV (reference sequence). This CDR3 comprises 15 residues. Trimming shortened V by 7 bases and J by 5 bases, and 21 bases separated the two germline ends. CDR3 bases: TGTGCCAGCACCCTCCCCCCAGGGCGTTTGGACGAGCAGTACGTC. This translates into CASTLPPGRLDEQYV.

In its sample, this clone was seen a few times. The chain has TRBV6-1 and TRBJ2-3; possibly TRBD2 for D (5 bases). Germline assignment: CDR1 MNHNS and CDR2 SASEGT. The CDR3 has 13 residues. Deletions cut 7 bases from V and 4 bases from J, with 12 bases between. The CDR3 DNA is TGTGCCAGCACGAGGGATGGCGCAGATACGCAGTATTTT. It is translated as CASTRDGADTQYF.

The chain combines TRBV7-6 with TRBJ2-7; no clear D gene. Trimming removed 5 bases from V and 0 bases from J, with 17 bases in between. Per germline, CDR1 SGHVS and CDR2 FNYEAQ. This CDR3 has 16 amino acids. The chain's CDR3 is CASSPTHAVSSYEQYF. The CDR3 nucleotides read TGTGCCAGCAGCCCTACGCACGCGGTGAGCTCCTACGAGCAGTACTTC.

The chain couples TRBV7-9 to TRBJ2-7, with a weak D call TRBD2 (7 bases). Germline CDR1 and CDR2: SEHNR and FQNEAQ (reference sequence). This CDR3 comprises 15 residues. DNA for the CDR3: TGTGCCAGCAGTTTAGGGGGGGATAGGGCCGGCGAGCAGTACGTC. Its protein is CASSLGGDRAGEQYV.